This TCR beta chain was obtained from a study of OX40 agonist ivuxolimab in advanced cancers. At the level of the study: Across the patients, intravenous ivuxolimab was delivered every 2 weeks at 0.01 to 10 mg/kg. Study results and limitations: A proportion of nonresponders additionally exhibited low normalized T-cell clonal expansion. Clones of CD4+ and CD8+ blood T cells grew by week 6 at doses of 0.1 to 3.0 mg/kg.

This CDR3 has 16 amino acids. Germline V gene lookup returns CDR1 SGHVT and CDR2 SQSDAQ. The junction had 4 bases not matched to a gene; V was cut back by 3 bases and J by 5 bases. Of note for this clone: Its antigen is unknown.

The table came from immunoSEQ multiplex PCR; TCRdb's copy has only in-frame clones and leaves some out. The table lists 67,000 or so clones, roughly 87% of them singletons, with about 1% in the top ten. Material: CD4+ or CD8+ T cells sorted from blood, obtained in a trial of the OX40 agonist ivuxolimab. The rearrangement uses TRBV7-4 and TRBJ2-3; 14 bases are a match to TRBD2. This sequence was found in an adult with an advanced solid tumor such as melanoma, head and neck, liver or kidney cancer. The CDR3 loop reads CASSLGTSGGLDTQYF. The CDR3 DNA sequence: TGTGCCAGCAGCTTGGGGACTAGCGGGGGTCTAGATACGCAGTATTTT.